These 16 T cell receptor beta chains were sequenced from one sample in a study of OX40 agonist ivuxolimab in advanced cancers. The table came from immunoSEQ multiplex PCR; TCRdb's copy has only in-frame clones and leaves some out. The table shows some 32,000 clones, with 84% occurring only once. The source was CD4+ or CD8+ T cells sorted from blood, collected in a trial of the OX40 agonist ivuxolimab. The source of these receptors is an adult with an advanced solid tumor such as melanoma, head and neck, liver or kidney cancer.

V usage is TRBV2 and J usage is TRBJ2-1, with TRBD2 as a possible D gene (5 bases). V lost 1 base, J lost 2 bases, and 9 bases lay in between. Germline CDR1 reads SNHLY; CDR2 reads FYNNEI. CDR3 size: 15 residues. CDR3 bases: TGTGCCAGCAGTGAAGAAGCGGCTACCTACAATGAGCAGTTCTTC. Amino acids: CASSEEAATYNEQFF.

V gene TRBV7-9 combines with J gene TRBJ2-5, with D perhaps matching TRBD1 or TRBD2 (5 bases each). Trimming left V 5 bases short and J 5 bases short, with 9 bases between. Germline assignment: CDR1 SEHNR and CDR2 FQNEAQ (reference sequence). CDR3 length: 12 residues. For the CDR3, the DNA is TGTGCCAGCAGCCGGGACCGGGAGACCCAGTACTTC. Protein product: CASSRDRETQYF. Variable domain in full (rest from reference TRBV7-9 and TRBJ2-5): DTGVSQNPRHKITKRGQNVTFRCDPISEHNRLYWYRQTLGQGPEFLTYFQNEAQLEKSRLLSDRFSAERPKGSFSTLEIQRTEQGDSAMYLCASSRDRETQYFGPGTRLLVL.

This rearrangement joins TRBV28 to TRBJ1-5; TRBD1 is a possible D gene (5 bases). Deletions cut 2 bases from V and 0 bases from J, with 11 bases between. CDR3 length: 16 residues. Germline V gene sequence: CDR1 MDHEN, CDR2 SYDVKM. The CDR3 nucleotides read TGTGCCAGCAGTTTAGGCAGGGTTTATAGCAATCAGCCCCAGCATTTT. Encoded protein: CASSLGRVYSNQPQHF.

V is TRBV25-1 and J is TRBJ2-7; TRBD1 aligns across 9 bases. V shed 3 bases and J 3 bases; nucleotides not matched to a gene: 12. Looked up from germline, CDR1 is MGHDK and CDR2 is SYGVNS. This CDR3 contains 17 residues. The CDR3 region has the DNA TGTGCCAGCAGTGAGGAGGGGACAGGGATCAGCTACTACGAGCAGTACTTC. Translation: CASSEEGTGISYYEQYF.

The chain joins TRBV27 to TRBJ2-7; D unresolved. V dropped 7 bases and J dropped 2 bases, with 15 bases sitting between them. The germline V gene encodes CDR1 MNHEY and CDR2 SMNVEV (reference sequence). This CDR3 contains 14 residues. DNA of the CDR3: TGTGCCAGCAATGAGAGGAACGGAGCCTACGAGCAGTACTTC. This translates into CASNERNGAYEQYF.

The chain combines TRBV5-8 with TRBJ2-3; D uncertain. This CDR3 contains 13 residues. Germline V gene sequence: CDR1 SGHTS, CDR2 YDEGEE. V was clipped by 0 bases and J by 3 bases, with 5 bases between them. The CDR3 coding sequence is TGTGCCAGCAGCTTGGTGGAGACAGATACGCAGTATTTT. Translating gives CASSLVETDTQYF.

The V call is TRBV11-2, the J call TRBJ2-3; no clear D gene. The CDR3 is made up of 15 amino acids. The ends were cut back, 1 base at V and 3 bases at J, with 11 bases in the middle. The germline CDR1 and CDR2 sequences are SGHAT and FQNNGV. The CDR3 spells CASSLVTEATDTQYF. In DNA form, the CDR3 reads TGTGCCAGCAGCTTAGTGACGGAAGCAACAGATACGCAGTATTTT.

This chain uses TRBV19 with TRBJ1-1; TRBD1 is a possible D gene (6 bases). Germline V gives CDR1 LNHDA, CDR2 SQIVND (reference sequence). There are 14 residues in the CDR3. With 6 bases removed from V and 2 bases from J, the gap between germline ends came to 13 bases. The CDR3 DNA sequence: TGTGCCAGTAGCCCGACAGGACCCAACACTGAAGCTTTCTTT. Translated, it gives CASSPTGPNTEAFF.

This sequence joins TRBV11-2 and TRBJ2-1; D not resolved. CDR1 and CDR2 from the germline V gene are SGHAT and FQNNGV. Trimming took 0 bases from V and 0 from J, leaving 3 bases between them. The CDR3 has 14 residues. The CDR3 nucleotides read TGTGCCAGCAGCTTAGAATACTCCTACAATGAGCAGTTCTTC. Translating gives CASSLEYSYNEQFF. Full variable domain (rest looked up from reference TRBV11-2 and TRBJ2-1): EAGVAQSPRYKIIEKRQSVAFWCNPISGHATLYWYQQILGQGPKLLIQFQNNGVVDDSQLPKDRFSAERLKGVDSTLKIQPAKLEDSAVYLCASSLEYSYNEQFFGPGTRLTVL.

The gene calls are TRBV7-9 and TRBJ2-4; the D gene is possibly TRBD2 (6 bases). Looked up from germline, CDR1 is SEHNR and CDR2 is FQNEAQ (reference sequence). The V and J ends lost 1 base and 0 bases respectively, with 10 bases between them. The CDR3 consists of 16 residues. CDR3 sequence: CASSLDGGLAKNIQYF. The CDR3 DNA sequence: TGTGCCAGCAGCTTAGACGGGGGACTAGCCAAAAACATTCAGTACTTC.

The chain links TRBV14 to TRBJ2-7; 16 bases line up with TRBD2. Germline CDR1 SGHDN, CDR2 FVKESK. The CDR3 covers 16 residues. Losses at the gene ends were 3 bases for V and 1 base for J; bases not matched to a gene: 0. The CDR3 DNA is TGTGCCAGCAGCCAGGGACTAGCGGGGGGGTCCTACGAGCAGTACTTC. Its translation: CASSQGLAGGSYEQYF.

In DNA form, the CDR3 reads TGCGCCAGCATGGCGGGGCGCGGCACTGAAGCTTTCTTT. It yields the protein CASMAGRGTEAFF. The J gene is TRBJ1-1, the V gene TRBV4-3; TRBD1 might be the D (5 bases). The CDR3 length is 13 residues. V lost 7 bases to trimming and J lost 4 bases, with 13 bases between them. Per the germline V gene, CDR1 is LGHNA and CDR2 is YSLEER.

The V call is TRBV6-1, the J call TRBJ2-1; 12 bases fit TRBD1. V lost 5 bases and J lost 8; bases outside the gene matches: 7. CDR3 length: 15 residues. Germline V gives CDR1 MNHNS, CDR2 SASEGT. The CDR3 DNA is TGTGCCAGCAGTTGGGACAGGGGGCAGTTCTATGAGCAGTTCTTC. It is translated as CASSWDRGQFYEQFF.

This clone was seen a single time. The CDR3 protein is CASSPKGGGLNTEAFF. The DNA for the CDR3 is TGTGCCAGCTCACCAAAGGGAGGCGGCCTGAACACTGAAGCTTTCTTT. The rearrangement links TRBV18 to TRBJ1-1; D gene uncertain. Trimming stripped 2 bases from V and 0 bases from J, with 13 bases between. The CDR3 runs 16 residues. Per the germline V gene, CDR1 is KGHSH and CDR2 is LQKENI.

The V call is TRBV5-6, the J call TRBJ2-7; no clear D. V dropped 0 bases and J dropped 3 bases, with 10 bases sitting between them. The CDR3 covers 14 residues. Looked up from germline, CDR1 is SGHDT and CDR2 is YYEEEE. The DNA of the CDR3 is TGTGCCAGCAGCTTGGCCAACAACCACTACGAGCAGTACTTC. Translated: CASSLANNHYEQYF.

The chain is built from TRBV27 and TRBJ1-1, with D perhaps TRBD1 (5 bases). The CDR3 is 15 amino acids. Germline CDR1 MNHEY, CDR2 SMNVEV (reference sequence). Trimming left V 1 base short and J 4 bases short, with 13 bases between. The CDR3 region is CASSLLGEVGTEAFF. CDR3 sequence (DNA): TGTGCCAGCAGTTTATTAGGGGAGGTAGGCACTGAAGCTTTCTTT.